This is a list of T cell receptor beta chains from one sample in a study of blood T cell repertoires in COVID-19. Method: immunoSEQ multiplex PCR; TCRdb's copy keeps in-frame clones and lacks some. The sample includes about 300,000 clones, roughly nine tenths of them seen just once. Input material: PBMCs or T cells enriched from blood (not recorded which). The origin of the receptors is a woman aged 50 to 60 who had been exposed to COVID-19. CDR3s include the opening cysteine and the closing phenylalanine or tryptophan. Each record gives: J gene, V gene, clone size, D gene, CDR3 protein, CDR3 DNA. The D gene is left open where the match is weak. The listing skips clone size in some rows; elsewhere it reads once, few, many or a size class.

J: TRBJ1-2; V: TRBV6-4; size: -; D: -; CDR3: CASSEAPGYGGYTF; DNA: TGTGCCAGCAGTGAAGCCCCAGGGTATGGTGGCTACACCTTC
J: TRBJ2-1; V: TRBV28; size: -; D: -; CDR3: CASSTGNRVPYNEQFF; DNA: TGTGCCAGCAGCACGGGGAACAGGGTGCCCTACAATGAGCAGTTCTTC
J: TRBJ2-3; V: TRBV6-5; size: -; D: TRBD1; CDR3: CASSTGARADTQYF; DNA: TGTGCCAGCAGCACAGGGGCGAGAGCAGATACGCAGTATTTT
J: TRBJ1-1; V: TRBV6-5; size: -; D: -; CDR3: CAITSQGSNTEAFF; DNA: TGTGCCATTACGTCCCAGGGGTCGAACACTGAAGCTTTCTTT
J: TRBJ1-1; V: TRBV11-2; size: -; D: -; CDR3: CASTRGGFTEAFF; DNA: TGTGCCAGCACCCGGGGGGGTTTCACTGAAGCTTTCTTT
J: TRBJ2-7; V: TRBV28; size: -; D: -; CDR3: CASSLTSSYEQYF; DNA: TGTGCCAGCAGTCTCACGAGCTCCTACGAGCAGTACTTC
J: TRBJ2-7; V: TRBV6-5; size: -; D: TRBD1; CDR3: CASRGWDRGMFEQYF; DNA: TGTGCCAGCAGGGGTTGGGACAGGGGGATGTTCGAGCAGTACTTC
J: TRBJ2-2; V: TRBV3-1/TRBV3-2; size: once; D: -; CDR3: CASSHGQNTGELFF; DNA: TGTGCCAGCAGCCATGGACAGAACACCGGGGAGCTGTTTTTT
J: TRBJ1-2; V: TRBV2; size: -; D: -; CDR3: CASRKGAGEGYTF; DNA: TGTGCCAGCAGAAAAGGCGCAGGGGAAGGCTACACCTTC
J: TRBJ2-1; V: TRBV30; size: -; D: TRBD2; CDR3: CAWRKLAGNNEQFF; DNA: TGTGCCTGGAGAAAACTAGCGGGGAACAATGAGCAGTTCTTC
J: TRBJ1-5; V: TRBV6-1; size: -; D: -; CDR3: CASSEGGAWPQHF; DNA: TGTGCCAGCAGTGAGGGGGGAGCATGGCCCCAGCATTTT
J: TRBJ2-2; V: TRBV6-4; size: -; D: TRBD1; CDR3: CASREQGVNTGELFF; DNA: TGTGCCAGCAGAGAACAGGGGGTGAACACCGGGGAGCTGTTTTTT
J: TRBJ2-7; V: TRBV7-2; size: -; D: TRBD2; CDR3: CASSPGTSGNEQYF; DNA: TGTGCCAGCAGCCCCGGGACTAGCGGTAACGAGCAGTACTTC
J: TRBJ2-2; V: TRBV4-2; size: -; D: TRBD2; CDR3: CASSRGGLAHGELFF; DNA: TGTGCCAGCAGCCGGGGGGGACTAGCCCACGGGGAGCTGTTTTTT
J: TRBJ1-2; V: TRBV18; size: -; D: TRBD1; CDR3: CASSPTGTYGYTF; DNA: TGTGCCAGCTCGCCGACAGGGACCTATGGCTACACCTTC
J: TRBJ2-5; V: TRBV6-5; size: -; D: TRBD2; CDR3: CASTQAGEETQYF; DNA: TGTGCCAGCACCCAAGCGGGAGAAGAGACCCAGTACTTC
J: TRBJ1-6; V: TRBV5-4; size: -; D: -; CDR3: CASSTRTDYSPLHF; DNA: TGTGCCAGCAGTACAAGGACAGATTACTCACCCCTCCACTTT
J: TRBJ2-1; V: TRBV5-1; size: -; D: TRBD2; CDR3: CASSSGTNEQFF; DNA: TGCGCCAGCTCAAGCGGGACTAATGAGCAGTTCTTC
J: TRBJ1-5; V: TRBV6-5; size: -; D: TRBD1; CDR3: CASSSGQGLYQPQHF; DNA: TGTGCCAGCAGTAGTGGACAGGGATTGTATCAGCCCCAGCATTTT
J: TRBJ2-5; V: TRBV2; size: -; D: TRBD2; CDR3: CASSEFGGGQQETQYF; DNA: TGTGCCAGCAGTGAGTTCGGGGGGGGACAACAAGAGACCCAGTACTTC
J: TRBJ1-4; V: TRBV6-5; size: -; D: TRBD1; CDR3: CASREQGASEKLFF; DNA: TGTGCCAGCAGAGAGCAGGGGGCATCCGAAAAACTGTTTTTT
J: TRBJ1-1; V: TRBV29-1; size: -; D: -; CDR3: CSVAGAGTEAFF; DNA: TGCAGCGTTGCGGGCGCGGGCACTGAAGCTTTCTTT
J: TRBJ2-7; V: TRBV11-2; size: once; D: TRBD2; CDR3: CASSLVAGGLYEQYF; DNA: TGTGCCAGCAGCTTAGTCGCGGGGGGTTTGTACGAGCAGTACTTC